This TCR beta chain derives from a study of neurological immune-mediated disorders. The CDR3 contains 15 residues. Trimming took 4 bases from V and 0 from J; bases not matched to a gene: 3. Looked up from germline, CDR1 is SGHRS and CDR2 is YFSETQ. The method for making cDNA was 5'RACE, and it used 10-nucleotide random UMIs. TCRdb re-derived calls from the 5' RACE reads in MiXCR, one entry per CDR3 protein. The sample includes tens of thousands of distinct CDR3 sequences, 13% to 15% of them seen just once. Overall study results and limits: Patients with HTLV-1-associated myelopathy had the highest level of TCR clonal expansion, whereas patients with multiple sclerosis had the lowest level, falling beneath the level found in healthy controls. The absence of any CDR3 amino acid sequence shared by expanded clones across subjects suggests that repertoires were private in all groups.

Ten or more counts support this clonotype. The target antigen is unknown. 2 million PBMCs stored at -80 C were the source of the unsorted libraries. The chain employs TRBV5-1 and TRBJ1-1; 10 nucleotides agree with TRBD1. The sample consisted of PBMCs. This receptor was taken from a woman between 50 and 59 years old in good health. Written as DNA, the CDR3 is TGCGCCAGCAGCCCGGGACAGGGGTTGAACACTGAAGCTTTCTTT. It encodes CASSPGQGLNTEAFF.